These 20 T cell receptor beta chains came from one sample sequenced in a study of shared clonotypes between healthy human individuals. The data were produced by immunoSEQ multiplex PCR, yet TCRdb's version contains in-frame clones alone and is incomplete. In the table there are hundreds of thousands of clones, 60% to 80% of which are singletons. Material: memory CD4+ T cells sorted from blood. This sample's subset: CD45RA-negative fraction. These receptors were collected from a woman aged 30 to 39 in good health.

This clone is a singleton in its sample. The V call is TRBV2, the J call TRBJ2-2, with 13 bases lining up with TRBD2. With V trimmed by 4 bases and J by 6 bases, 2 bases remained unmatched. This CDR3 region has 15 residues. Germline V lookup: CDR1 SNHLY, CDR2 FYNNEI. CDR3 sequence (DNA): TGTGCCAGCAGTGGGACTAGCGGGAGATCCGGGGAGCTGTTTTTT. It translates to CASSGTSGRSGELFF.

V usage is TRBV5-4 and J usage is TRBJ2-1, with D perhaps TRBD2 (7 bases). The CDR3 has 17 amino acids. Trimming removed 3 bases at V and 4 bases at J, with 20 bases between. Germline values: CDR1 SGHNT, CDR2 YYREEE (reference sequence). The CDR3 DNA is TGTGCCAGCAGCTCCGGGGGGCCCACCCCTGTATACAATGAGCAGTTCTTC. Its translation: CASSSGGPTPVYNEQFF.

The V gene is TRBV7-8, the J gene TRBJ2-1; 9 bases fit TRBD2. The germline gives CDR1 SGHVS, CDR2 FQNEAQ. There are 15 residues in the CDR3. V was clipped by 5 bases and J by 3 bases; unmatched bases: 5. The CDR3 loop reads CASSPWTSVYNEQFF. The CDR3 coding sequence is TGTGCCAGCAGCCCCTGGACTAGCGTCTACAATGAGCAGTTCTTC.

V is TRBV14 and J is TRBJ2-3; no definite D call. Deletions cut 3 bases from V and 0 bases from J, with 10 bases between. Germline CDR1 is SGHDN and CDR2 is FVKESK. This CDR3 has 15 amino acids. The CDR3 nucleotides read TGTGCCAGCAGCCACCGGGCCCCTAGCACAGATACGCAGTATTTT. Translation: CASSHRAPSTDTQYF.

The V call is TRBV4-1, the J call TRBJ1-1; 7 bases fit TRBD1. This CDR3 is built from 13 residues. Germline lookup yields CDR1 MGHRA and CDR2 YSYEKL. The ends lost 0 bases at V and 7 bases at J; junction bases unmatched: 2. The CDR3 coding sequence is TGCGCCAGCAGCCAAGAGCGGGACAGTGAAGCTTTCTTT. This encodes CASSQERDSEAFF.

The chain has TRBV27 and TRBJ1-1; D may be TRBD1 (5 bases). The CDR3 totals 15 residues. Trimming took off 5 bases at V and 5 bases at J, with 18 bases between the two ends. From germline, CDR1 is MNHEY and CDR2 SMNVEV (reference sequence). The CDR3 loop reads CASSLTRGPETEAFF. Here the CDR3 DNA reads TGTGCCAGCAGTCTGACCCGGGGCCCGGAGACTGAAGCTTTCTTT.

The V call is TRBV28, the J call TRBJ2-7; 7 positions match TRBD1. CDR1 is MDHEN and CDR2 is SYDVKM in the germline V gene. J lost 1 base, V lost 1 base, and 4 bases had no gene match. This CDR3 has 15 amino acids. The CDR3 spells CASSLSLTGSYEQYF. The CDR3 DNA reads TGTGCCAGCAGTTTATCGCTGACAGGGTCCTACGAGCAGTACTTC. Drawing the rest from reference TRBV28 and TRBJ2-7, the complete variable domain is DVKVTQSSRYLVKRTGEKVFLECVQDMDHENMFWYRQDPGLGLRLIYFSYDVKMKEKGDIPEGYSVSREKKERFSLILESASTNQTSMYLCASSLSLTGSYEQYFGPGTRLTVT.

The chain joins TRBV27 to TRBJ1-1; 8 bases agree with TRBD1. V lost 5 bases, J lost 5 bases, and 7 bases stayed unmatched. CDR1 is MNHEY and CDR2 is SMNVEV in the germline V gene (reference sequence). This CDR3 has 14 amino acids. The CDR3 region is CASSIGQGKTEAFF. CDR3 nucleotide sequence: TGTGCCAGCAGTATTGGACAGGGAAAGACTGAAGCTTTCTTT.

The chain is built from TRBV10-2 and TRBJ2-3; maybe TRBD2 (6 bases). Germline V CDR1 and CDR2: WSHSY, SAAADI. CDR3 size: 14 residues. V lost 7 bases and J lost 3, with 14 bases in between. CDR3 DNA: TGCGCCAGCACGGAGGGAGGAGGTACAGATACGCAGTATTTT. As protein: CASTEGGGTDTQYF.

The rearrangement joins TRBV6-1 to TRBJ1-4, with D hard to call. The CDR3 consists of 16 residues. Trimming took off 2 bases at V and 0 bases at J, with 10 bases between the two ends. From germline, CDR1 is MNHNS and CDR2 SASEGT. In DNA, the CDR3 is TGTGCCAGCAGTGAATTGAGGGTAACAACTAATGAAAAACTGTTTTTT. Its protein is CASSELRVTTNEKLFF.

This chain's CDR3 is CASQATERAEAFF. DNA for the CDR3: TGCGCCAGCCAAGCAACAGAGAGGGCTGAAGCTTTCTTT. The rearrangement uses TRBV10-1 and TRBJ1-1; D gene uncertain. The length of the CDR3 is 13 residues. The V gene's germline CDR1 is WNHNN and CDR2 SYGVQD (reference sequence). V lost 8 bases, J lost 6 bases, and 16 bases lay in between.

V gene TRBV7-9 combines with J gene TRBJ2-1; 15 nucleotides match TRBD2. Losses at the gene ends were 0 bases for V and 4 bases for J; bases not matched to a gene: 1. Looked up from germline, CDR1 is SEHNR and CDR2 is FQNEAQ (reference sequence). This CDR3 comprises 17 residues. CDR3: CASSLAGLAGGYNEQFF. As DNA, the CDR3 is TGTGCCAGCAGCTTAGCCGGACTAGCGGGAGGGTACAATGAGCAGTTCTTC.

This clone has just a few counts. This chain connects TRBV7-9 to TRBJ2-5, with TRBD1 matching 8 bases. The germline CDR1 and CDR2 sequences are SEHNR and FQNEAQ (reference sequence). V shed 5 bases, J shed 2 bases, and the junction held 7 bases outside the gene matches. The CDR3 contains 15 residues. DNA for the CDR3: TGTGCCAGCAGCCTGGGACAGGCCGATCAAGAGACCCAGTACTTC. This translates into CASSLGQADQETQYF.

This sequence joins TRBV6-5 and TRBJ1-2; the match to TRBD1 covers 10 bases. Germline CDR1 is MNHEY and CDR2 is SVGAGI. CDR3 size: 16 residues. The J segment lost 5 bases and the V segment lost 1 base, leaving 7 bases of the junction unmatched. The CDR3 coding sequence is TGTGCCAGCAGTTACTTTGGGACAGGGGCGAAGTATGGCTACACCTTC. Its translation is CASSYFGTGAKYGYTF.

The chain employs TRBV2 and TRBJ2-7, with TRBD1 as a possible D gene (5 bases). The V and J ends lost 5 bases and 3 bases respectively, with 11 bases between them. Germline loops: CDR1 SNHLY, CDR2 FYNNEI. The CDR3 runs 13 residues. The CDR3 loop reads CASSLGDYYEQYF. The DNA for the CDR3 is TGTGCCAGCAGTTTAGGGGATTACTACGAGCAGTACTTC.

DNA of the CDR3: TGTGCCAGCAGATTAAACACGAACACTGAAGCTTTCTTT. The encoded protein is CASRLNTNTEAFF. This sequence joins TRBV6-4 and TRBJ1-1; D ambiguous. Trimming shortened V by 6 bases and J by 1 base, and 9 bases separated the two germline ends. The CDR3 is made up of 13 amino acids. CDR1 is MRHNA and CDR2 is SNTAGT in the germline V gene.

The V gene is TRBV11-2, the J gene TRBJ2-5; D possibly corresponds to TRBD1 (5 bases). The CDR3 contains 15 residues. V lost 0 bases and J lost 7, with 15 bases in between. Germline V gives CDR1 SGHAT, CDR2 FQNNGV. The CDR3 coding sequence is TGTGCCAGCAGCTTAGATCAACAGGTTCGCGCGACCCAGTACTTC. Protein: CASSLDQQVRATQYF. Combining the CDR3 with reference TRBV11-2 and TRBJ2-5 gives the whole variable domain EAGVAQSPRYKIIEKRQSVAFWCNPISGHATLYWYQQILGQGPKLLIQFQNNGVVDDSQLPKDRFSAERLKGVDSTLKIQPAKLEDSAVYLCASSLDQQVRATQYFGPGTRLLVL.

The chain joins TRBV10-3 to TRBJ1-3, with D hard to call. The germline V and J ends were trimmed by 0 bases and 4 bases, with 16 bases remaining between them. The CDR3 is 17 residues long. Per germline, CDR1 ENHRY and CDR2 SYGVKD. The CDR3 nucleotides read TGTGCCATCAGTGAGTCGACTACAGAAGATCCAGGAAACACCATATATTTT. Translated, it gives CAISESTTEDPGNTIYF.

This chain uses TRBV29-1 with TRBJ2-5; D remains ambiguous. This CDR3 has 11 residues. The germline CDR1 and CDR2 sequences are SQVTM and ANQGSEA. The V gene lost 3 bases and the J gene lost 4 bases, with 6 bases spanning the gap. CDR3 amino acids: CSVDHGETQYF. CDR3 DNA: TGCAGCGTTGATCATGGAGAGACCCAGTACTTC. Full variable domain (missing parts from reference TRBV29-1 and TRBJ2-5): SAVISQKPSRDICQRGTSLTIQCQVDSQVTMMFWYRQQPGQSLTLIATANQGSEATYESGFVIDKFPISRPNLTFSTLTVSNMSPEDSSIYLCSVDHGETQYFGPGTRLLVL.

The chain combines TRBV10-3 with TRBJ2-3; TRBD2 agrees at 14 bases. The CDR3 is 16 residues long. Trimming at V came to 6 bases and at J to 3 bases, leaving 5 bases not matched to a gene. Germline CDR1 is ENHRY and CDR2 is SYGVKD. CDR3 nucleotide sequence: TGTGCCATCAGCGGGGGGACTAGCGGGAGTACAGATACGCAGTATTTT. Translated: CAISGGTSGSTDTQYF.